The rows below give T cell receptor beta chains drawn from one sample of a study of beta chain features in type 1 diabetes. The data were produced by immunoSEQ multiplex PCR, yet TCRdb's version contains in-frame clones alone and is incomplete. The table lists approximately 140,000 clones, around 8.8% of them singletons, with around 0.75% in the top ten. Input material: central memory CD4+ T cells from blood. The source of these receptors is a man younger than 45 with type 1 diabetes. CDR3s include the opening cysteine and the closing phenylalanine or tryptophan. The order of the fields is V gene, J gene, clone size, D gene, CDR3 DNA, CDR3 protein. A D gene is named only where the DNA matches it firmly. Only part of the rows carry a size: once, few, many, or a class if the clone is expanded.

TRBV19	TRBJ2-1	.	.	TGTGCCAGTCTACTAACCACCGGACGGGGTGGGCAGTTCTTC	CASLLTTGRGGQFF
TRBV5-6	TRBJ2-7	.	TRBD1	TGTGCCAGCAGGCCCGGGACAGGGACTTACGAGCAGTACTTC	CASRPGTGTYEQYF
TRBV5-1	TRBJ2-1	.	TRBD2	TGCGCCAGCAGCGCCCAATCGGCTAGCGGATACAATGAGCAGTTCTTC	CASSAQSASGYNEQFF
TRBV7-3	TRBJ1-6	.	.	TGTGCCAGCAGCTTATCCGCGACAGGACGCAATTCACCCCTCCACTTT	CASSLSATGRNSPLHF
TRBV7-2	TRBJ2-5	.	.	TGTGCCAGCAGCTTAGGGTTAAGGAGACAAGAGACCCAGTACTTC	CASSLGLRRQETQYF
TRBV7-7	TRBJ2-5	few	TRBD1	TGTGCTAGCAGCCGGACAGGTCCCGGAGAGACCCAGTACTTC	CASSRTGPGETQYF
TRBV4-3	TRBJ2-5	.	.	TGCGCCAGCAGCCAAGATATAAACCAAGAGACCCAGTACTTC	CASSQDINQETQYF
TRBV6-5	TRBJ1-6	few	.	TGTGCCAGCAGTTACTCAGTGATAGGGGATTCACCCCTCCACTTT	CASSYSVIGDSPLHF
TRBV4-3	TRBJ2-7	few	.	TGCGCCAGCAGCCAAGTTGGACAGTTTTACGAGCAGTACTTC	CASSQVGQFYEQYF
TRBV4-2	TRBJ1-4	.	.	TGTGCCAGCAGCGGGGATAGGGGTGAAAAACTGTTTTTT	CASSGDRGEKLFF
TRBV14	TRBJ2-2	.	TRBD1	TGTGCCAGCAGCAGTCAGGGGGCCGGGGAGCTGTTTTTT	CASSSQGAGELFF
TRBV28	TRBJ2-5	.	TRBD2	TGTGCCAGCATCGCGGGGGGGCGTCAAGAGACCCAGTACTTC	CASIAGGRQETQYF
TRBV30	TRBJ2-3	few	.	TGTGCCTGGACCCGGTCTAGCACAGATACGCAGTATTTT	CAWTRSSTDTQYF
TRBV14	TRBJ2-6	.	.	TGTGCCAGCAGCCAAGAGGGACTGGCTGGGGCCAACGTCCTGACTTTC	CASSQEGLAGANVLTF
TRBV30	TRBJ1-1	.	TRBD1	TGTGCCTGGAGTCGGACAGGGGGGAACACTGAAGCTTTCTTT	CAWSRTGGNTEAFF
TRBV29-1	TRBJ1-1	few	TRBD1	TGCAGCGTGGGACAGGGGAAAACTGAAGCTTTCTTT	CSVGQGKTEAFF
TRBV30	TRBJ2-4	.	.	TGTGCCTGGAGTGAAGGACAGGCCAAAAACATTCAGTACTTC	CAWSEGQAKNIQYF